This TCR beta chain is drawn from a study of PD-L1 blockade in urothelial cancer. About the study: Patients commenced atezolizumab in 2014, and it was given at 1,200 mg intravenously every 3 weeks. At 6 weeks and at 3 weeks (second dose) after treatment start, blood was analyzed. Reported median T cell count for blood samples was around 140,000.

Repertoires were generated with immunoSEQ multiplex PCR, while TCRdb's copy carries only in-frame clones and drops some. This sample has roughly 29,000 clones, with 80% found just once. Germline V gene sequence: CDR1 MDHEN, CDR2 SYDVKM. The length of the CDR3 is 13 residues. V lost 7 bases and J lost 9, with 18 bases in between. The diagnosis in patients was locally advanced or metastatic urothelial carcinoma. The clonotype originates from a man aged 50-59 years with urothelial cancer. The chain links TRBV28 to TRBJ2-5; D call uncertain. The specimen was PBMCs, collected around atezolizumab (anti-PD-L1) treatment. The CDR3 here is CASIGVPGRAQYF. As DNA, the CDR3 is TGTGCCAGCATCGGAGTACCGGGTAGAGCCCAGTACTTC.